A selection of T cell receptor beta chains follows, all from one sample in a study of T cells after yellow fever vaccination. Via MiXCR, TCRdb re-called the 5' RACE reads, giving one row per CDR3 protein. The profile shows some 200,000 distinct CDR3 sequences, approximately 3.2% of them singletons. The material was CD4+ T cells sorted from PBMCs, obtained 10 days after the yellow fever booster vaccination. All receptors derive from a young man who received the YFV17D yellow fever vaccine. Each CDR3 is given with its conserved first and last residue. The D gene is left open where the match is weak. Some rows have no size entry. The others give once, few or many, or a class for an expanded clone.

J: TRBJ2-1
size: NA
V: TRBV5-1
D: NA
DNA: TGCGCCAGCAGCTTGGCCGCAGGCGTCTCCTACAATGAGCAGTTCTTC
CDR3: CASSLAAGVSYNEQFF

J: TRBJ1-5
size: many
V: TRBV18
D: NA
DNA: TGTGCCAGCTCACCTCGGGAGAGCAATCAGCCCCAGCATTTT
CDR3: CASSPRESNQPQHF

J: TRBJ2-5
size: many
V: TRBV7-9
D: NA
DNA: TGTGCCAGCAGCTTAGCGCTTGAGTTAGAGACCCAGTACTTC
CDR3: CASSLALELETQYF

J: TRBJ2-2
size: NA
V: TRBV24-1
D: NA
DNA: TGTGCCACCAGTGATTTCAACTACGCGAACACCGGGGAGCTGTTTTTT
CDR3: CATSDFNYANTGELFF

J: TRBJ1-3
size: many
V: TRBV20-1
D: NA
DNA: TGCAGTGCGTTGCGACAGAGCTCTGGAAACACCATATATTTT
CDR3: CSALRQSSGNTIYF

J: TRBJ2-5
size: NA
V: TRBV18
D: NA
DNA: TGTGCCAGCTCACCCAGGCAGCACAGTACTCAAGAGACCCAGTACTTC
CDR3: CASSPRQHSTQETQYF

J: TRBJ2-1
size: NA
V: TRBV5-1
D: TRBD2
DNA: TGCGCCAGCAGCCTACCCCCGGGGGGAGGTTACTACAATGAGCAGTTCTTC
CDR3: CASSLPPGGGYYNEQFF

J: TRBJ2-5
size: NA
V: TRBV30
D: TRBD2
DNA: TGTGCCTGGAGTGTACCGGGACTACGAGAGACCCAGTACTTC
CDR3: CAWSVPGLRETQYF

J: TRBJ1-2
size: NA
V: TRBV20-1
D: TRBD1
DNA: TGCAGTGCTAGCTGGCAGGGGGTTGGCTACACCTTC
CDR3: CSASWQGVGYTF

J: TRBJ1-1
size: many
V: TRBV2
D: TRBD1
DNA: TGTGCCAGCAGGGACAGGGGGGACACTGAAGCTTTCTTT
CDR3: CASRDRGDTEAFF

J: TRBJ1-2
size: NA
V: TRBV30
D: TRBD1
DNA: TGTGCCTGGGAGACAGGGAGCTATGGCTACACCTTC
CDR3: CAWETGSYGYTF

J: TRBJ2-1
size: few
V: TRBV12-3/TRBV12-4
D: TRBD1
DNA: TGTGCCAGCAGTGAAACAGGGGAAAGTTACAATGAGCAGTTCTTC
CDR3: CASSETGESYNEQFF

J: TRBJ2-1
size: many
V: TRBV7-2
D: TRBD2
DNA: TGTGCCAGCAGCTTAGACCACCTAGCGGGGATTTACAATGAGCAGTTCTTC
CDR3: CASSLDHLAGIYNEQFF

J: TRBJ2-7
size: NA
V: TRBV5-1
D: NA
DNA: TGCGCCAGCAGCTTGGATCAGGACTCCTACGAGCAGTACTTC
CDR3: CASSLDQDSYEQYF

J: TRBJ2-7
size: many
V: TRBV10-3
D: NA
DNA: TGTGCCATCAGTGGTGGGACAATATCCTACGAGCAGTACTTC
CDR3: CAISGGTISYEQYF

J: TRBJ1-1
size: NA
V: TRBV5-1
D: NA
DNA: TGCGCCAGCAGCTACGTCAAGCAGGGTGCAGCTTTCTTT
CDR3: CASSYVKQGAAFF

J: TRBJ2-5
size: few
V: TRBV7-8
D: NA
DNA: TGTGCCAGCAGCTTGGGTTTAGGACTTTGGGAGACCCAGTACTTC
CDR3: CASSLGLGLWETQYF

J: TRBJ2-1
size: few
V: TRBV20-1
D: NA
DNA: TGCAGTGCTAGATGGGGGGCTTACAATGAGCAGTTCTTC
CDR3: CSARWGAYNEQFF

J: TRBJ2-2
size: many
V: TRBV7-9
D: NA
DNA: TGTGCCGGATACCCTACCGCGGGGACCACCGGGGAGCTGTTTTTT
CDR3: CAGYPTAGTTGELFF

J: TRBJ2-1
size: many
V: TRBV11-2
D: NA
DNA: TGTGCCAGCAGCCAATCTTACGGCCCCAACTACAATGAGCAGTTCTTC
CDR3: CASSQSYGPNYNEQFF

J: TRBJ1-6
size: few
V: TRBV12-3/TRBV12-4
D: NA
DNA: TGTGCCAGCAGTATTGAAAGGGTTGGGAATTCACCCCTCCACTTT
CDR3: CASSIERVGNSPLHF

J: TRBJ1-2
size: many
V: TRBV7-2
D: TRBD1
DNA: TGTGCCAGCAGCCCTGGACAGGGCGGCTATGGCTACACCTTC
CDR3: CASSPGQGGYGYTF

J: TRBJ2-5
size: many
V: TRBV7-2
D: NA
DNA: TGTGCCAGCAGGGAACAAGAGACCCAGTACTTC
CDR3: CASREQETQYF

J: TRBJ1-1
size: few
V: TRBV5-4
D: NA
DNA: TGTGCCAGCAGCTTGTCAGGGCAGGGAGGCCTTGAAGCTTTCTTT
CDR3: CASSLSGQGGLEAFF

J: TRBJ2-1
size: many
V: TRBV4-1
D: TRBD2
DNA: TGCGCCAGCAGCCAAGAGGACGCGGGACTAGCGGGGAACCAGTTCTTC
CDR3: CASSQEDAGLAGNQFF

J: TRBJ2-6
size: few
V: TRBV5-1
D: NA
DNA: TGCGCCAGCAGCCCGGACACACGCTCTGGGGCCAACGTCCTGACTTTC
CDR3: CASSPDTRSGANVLTF

J: TRBJ2-6
size: few
V: TRBV5-1
D: TRBD1
DNA: TGCGCCAGCAGCGAACAGGGGGCTGGGGCCAACGTCCTGACTTTC
CDR3: CASSEQGAGANVLTF

J: TRBJ2-1
size: many
V: TRBV18
D: TRBD2
DNA: TGTGCCAGCTCACCCGGGATAGCGGGGGACTCAAGCAATGAGCAGTTCTTC
CDR3: CASSPGIAGDSSNEQFF

J: TRBJ1-4
size: many
V: TRBV4-3
D: NA
DNA: TGCGCCAGCAGCCAAGACGACGGGATTGGTGAAAAACTGTTTTTT
CDR3: CASSQDDGIGEKLFF

J: TRBJ2-1
size: NA
V: TRBV14
D: TRBD2
DNA: TGTGCCAGCAGCCAAAGCGGGGGGGCTAGTGAGCAGTTCTTC
CDR3: CASSQSGGASEQFF

J: TRBJ1-5
size: few
V: TRBV15
D: NA
DNA: TGTGCCACCAGCAGAGTGGGCAGCCATCAGCCCCAGCATTTT
CDR3: CATSRVGSHQPQHF

J: TRBJ1-1
size: many
V: TRBV6-6
D: NA
DNA: TGTGCCAGCAGTTACTCCCAGAACACTGAAGCTTTCTTT
CDR3: CASSYSQNTEAFF

J: TRBJ1-2
size: many
V: TRBV7-9
D: NA
DNA: TGTGCCAGCAGCTTAGTTGCAGGGGATGGCTACACCTTC
CDR3: CASSLVAGDGYTF

J: TRBJ2-5
size: few
V: TRBV4-2
D: NA
DNA: TGTGCCAGCAGCCAAGATCAGGCTCCCCCTCAATACTTC
CDR3: CASSQDQAPPQYF

J: TRBJ2-7
size: many
V: TRBV6-1
D: NA
DNA: TGTGCCAGCAGTGAAGCCCCGGACTTTTCCTACGAGCAGTACTTC
CDR3: CASSEAPDFSYEQYF

J: TRBJ2-3
size: NA
V: TRBV11-1
D: NA
DNA: TGTGCCAGCAGCGCGAACGGGGGCCCAGATACGCAGTATTTT
CDR3: CASSANGGPDTQYF

J: TRBJ2-1
size: few
V: TRBV20-1
D: NA
DNA: TGCAGTGCTAGAGATCACAGACTGCCGTTAACGAATGAGCAGTTCTTC
CDR3: CSARDHRLPLTNEQFF

J: TRBJ2-7
size: NA
V: TRBV2
D: NA
DNA: TGTGCCAGCAGCCGGTACAGTACAGGGATGGTCGAGCAGTACTTC
CDR3: CASSRYSTGMVEQYF

J: TRBJ1-4
size: few
V: TRBV5-4
D: NA
DNA: TGTGCCAGCAGCTCAAACCGGGGTCTTAATGAAAAACTGTTTTTT
CDR3: CASSSNRGLNEKLFF

J: TRBJ2-7
size: NA
V: TRBV7-9
D: NA
DNA: TGTGCCAGCATGTTCTCCACGACCCACGAGCAGTACTTC
CDR3: CASMFSTTHEQYF

J: TRBJ2-5
size: NA
V: TRBV27
D: NA
DNA: TGTGCCAGCAGTTTATCGTCCCCGGGAGAGACCCAGTACTTC
CDR3: CASSLSSPGETQYF

J: TRBJ1-3
size: NA
V: TRBV5-5
D: NA
DNA: TGTGCCAGCAGCCCCGACCCTCACTCTGGAAACACCATATATTTT
CDR3: CASSPDPHSGNTIYF

J: TRBJ2-3
size: many
V: TRBV10-3
D: TRBD2
DNA: TGTGCCATCTCCCCGGCGGGGGTCAGAAGCACAGATACGCAGTATTTT
CDR3: CAISPAGVRSTDTQYF

J: TRBJ2-6
size: few
V: TRBV19
D: NA
DNA: TGTGCCACCCACGGGGATGGGGCCAACGTCCTGACTTTC
CDR3: CATHGDGANVLTF

J: TRBJ2-3
size: many
V: TRBV14
D: NA
DNA: TGTGCCAGGACGGTAGAACACGGAGACTGCACAGATACGCAGTATTTT
CDR3: CARTVEHGDCTDTQYF

J: TRBJ2-3
size: many
V: TRBV2
D: TRBD2
DNA: TGTGCCAGCAGTGATAACGGGGGGAAAAATACGCAGTATTTT
CDR3: CASSDNGGKNTQYF